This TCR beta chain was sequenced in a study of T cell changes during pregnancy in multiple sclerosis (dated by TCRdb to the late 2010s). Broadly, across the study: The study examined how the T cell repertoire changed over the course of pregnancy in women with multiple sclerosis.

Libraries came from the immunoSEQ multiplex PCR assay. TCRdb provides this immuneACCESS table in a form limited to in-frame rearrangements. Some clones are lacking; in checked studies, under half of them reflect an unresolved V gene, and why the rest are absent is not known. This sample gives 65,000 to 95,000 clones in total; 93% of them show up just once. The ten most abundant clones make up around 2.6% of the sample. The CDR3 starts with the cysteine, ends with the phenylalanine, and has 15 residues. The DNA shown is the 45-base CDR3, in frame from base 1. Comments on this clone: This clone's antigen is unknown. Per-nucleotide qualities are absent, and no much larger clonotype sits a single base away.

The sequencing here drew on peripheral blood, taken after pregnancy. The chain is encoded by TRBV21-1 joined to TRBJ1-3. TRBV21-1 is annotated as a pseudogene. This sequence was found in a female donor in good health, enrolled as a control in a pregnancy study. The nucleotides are TGTGCCAGCAGCAAACAGTGGACTCCTGGAAACACCATATATTTT. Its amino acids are CASSKQWTPGNTIYF.